These T cell receptor beta chains were read from a single sample in a study of blood T cell repertoires in COVID-19. Assay: immunoSEQ multiplex PCR; the TCRdb copy retains only in-frame clones and omits some. The sample contains 200,000 to 300,000 clones, 80% to 90% of which appear only once. Material for sequencing was peripheral blood. Receptors originate from a man between 60 and 75 years old with acute or convalescent COVID-19. The CDR3 runs from the conserved cysteine through the conserved F or W. The order of the fields is clone size, D gene, J gene, V gene, CDR3 DNA, CDR3 protein. The D gene is left open where the match is weak. Size values are once, few and many counts, or a class for expanded clones, and some rows have none.

>NA|TRBD1|TRBJ2-3|TRBV5-1
TGCGCCAGCAGCCTGGGACAGAGCACAGATACGCAGTATTTT
CASSLGQSTDTQYF
>NA|TRBD2|TRBJ2-5|TRBV7-2
TGTGCCAGCAGCTTAGGACTAGCGGGAGGAGGGGGGCAGTACTTC
CASSLGLAGGGGQYF
>NA|NA|TRBJ1-2|TRBV14
TGTGCCAGCAGCCAAGGAGACTATGGCTACACCTTC
CASSQGDYGYTF
>NA|NA|TRBJ2-1|TRBV11-2
TGTGCCAGCAGACCTACCGGGAATCCGTCTGGTGAGCAGTTCTTC
CASRPTGNPSGEQFF
>NA|TRBD2|TRBJ2-7|TRBV29-1
TGCAGCACCTGGGAGGGAAGGAGCGGGAGTTACGAGCAGTACTTC
CSTWEGRSGSYEQYF
>NA|NA|TRBJ1-1|TRBV3-1/TRBV3-2
TGTGCCAGCAGCCTAGGGACTTCCCGGGGCACTGAAGCTTTCTTT
CASSLGTSRGTEAFF
>NA|NA|TRBJ1-3|TRBV4-1
TGCGCCAGCAGCCAAGAGGGTGGGGGGTTTACTGGAAACACCATATATTTT
CASSQEGGGFTGNTIYF
>NA|TRBD2|TRBJ2-7|TRBV27
TGTGCCAGCAGTCTGCAGACCGGGACTAGCGGGAGTTCCGAGCAGTACTTC
CASSLQTGTSGSSEQYF
>NA|NA|TRBJ1-3|TRBV15
TGTGCCACCAGCAGAGGGTACTCCCAGGGTGGAAACACCATATATTTT
CATSRGYSQGGNTIYF
>NA|TRBD1|TRBJ2-5|TRBV9
TGTGCCAGCAGCACGGGACAGGGGGTGGAGACCCAGTACTTC
CASSTGQGVETQYF
>NA|NA|TRBJ1-4|TRBV21-1
TGTGCCAGCAGCCAAAGGTCTCGGCAGGGTGGTGAAAAACTGTTTTTT
CASSQRSRQGGEKLFF
>NA|TRBD1|TRBJ1-3|TRBV3-1/TRBV3-2
TGTGCCAGCAGCCAAGGAGGGACAGGGTTTGGAAACACCATATATTTT
CASSQGGTGFGNTIYF
>NA|TRBD1|TRBJ1-2|TRBV27
TGTGCCAGCAGTCCAGGACAGGGAAACTATGGCTACACCTTC
CASSPGQGNYGYTF
>NA|NA|TRBJ2-2|TRBV4-2
TGTGCCAGCAGCCAAGTACGAGGGAGAAACACCGGGGAGCTGTTTTTT
CASSQVRGRNTGELFF
>NA|NA|TRBJ1-2|TRBV28
TGTGCCAGCAGTTTATCAGCGGGGGCGCCAGGCTATGGCTACACCTTC
CASSLSAGAPGYGYTF
>NA|TRBD1|TRBJ2-2|TRBV28
TGTGCCAGCGGAACCGGGACAGCGAACACCGGGGAGCTGTTTTTT
CASGTGTANTGELFF
>NA|NA|TRBJ2-5|TRBV7-9
TGTGCCAGCAGCTTATCCACTACCCTGTACCAAGAGACCCAGTACTTC
CASSLSTTLYQETQYF
>few|TRBD1|TRBJ2-5|TRBV15
TGTGCCACCAGCATACCCCCGGGACAGGGGCAAGAGACCCAGTACTTC
CATSIPPGQGQETQYF
>NA|NA|TRBJ2-3|TRBV18
TGTGCCAGCTCACCACGGCGTCTAGGGACATTCACAGATACGCAGTATTTT
CASSPRRLGTFTDTQYF
>NA|TRBD1|TRBJ1-2|TRBV6-5
TGTGCCAGCAGCCCCCCCGGGACAGGCGGCTACACCTTC
CASSPPGTGGYTF
>once|TRBD1|TRBJ1-5|TRBV4-1
TGCGCCAGCAGCCAAGATGGGCAGGGGGATCAGCCCCAGCATTTT
CASSQDGQGDQPQHF
>NA|NA|TRBJ2-3|TRBV19
TGTGCCAGTAGGTCAAAAGACAGGAGCACAGATACGCAGTATTTT
CASRSKDRSTDTQYF
>NA|NA|TRBJ2-7|TRBV11-2
TGTGCCAGCAGCTTGCGGGGAGGAGCGCGTTCAACTTACGAGCAGTACTTC
CASSLRGGARSTYEQYF
>NA|NA|TRBJ1-1|TRBV5-6
TGTGCCAGCAGCACCCGGACAGTGAACACTGAAGCTTTCTTT
CASSTRTVNTEAFF
>NA|NA|TRBJ1-2|TRBV13
TGTGCCAGCAGCCCCTGGGGAGGCGGGGGCTACACCTTC
CASSPWGGGGYTF
>NA|NA|TRBJ1-1|TRBV7-6
TGTGCCAGCAGCTTAGCAAGACAGTTTGAAGCTTTCTTT
CASSLARQFEAFF
>NA|NA|TRBJ2-1|TRBV4-3
TGCGCCAGCAGCCCAGAGTCCCACGGGAGTTGGGGCTACAATGAGCAGTTCTTC
CASSPESHGSWGYNEQFF
>NA|NA|TRBJ2-1|TRBV19
TGTGCCAGTAGTATAGGAGGATACAATGAGCAGTTCTTC
CASSIGGYNEQFF
>NA|TRBD1|TRBJ2-5|TRBV28
TGTGCCAGCAGTTCCGGACAGGGGGTAGAGACCCAGTACTTC
CASSSGQGVETQYF
>NA|NA|TRBJ2-2|TRBV10-3
TGTGCCATCAGTGAGTCTGGGGGCGTGAACACCGGGGAGCTGTTTTTT
CAISESGGVNTGELFF
>NA|NA|TRBJ2-3|TRBV4-3
TGCGCCAGCAGCCAATCAGGGTATGGTACAGATACGCAGTATTTT
CASSQSGYGTDTQYF
>NA|TRBD2|TRBJ2-1|TRBV3-1/TRBV3-2
TGTGCCAGCAGCCTCGGGACTAGCGGGCTGTACAATGAGCAGTTCTTC
CASSLGTSGLYNEQFF
>NA|NA|TRBJ1-5|TRBV7-2
TGTGCCAGCAGCTCCCGTCTTGGACAGCTACATCAGCCCCAGCATTTT
CASSSRLGQLHQPQHF
>NA|TRBD1|TRBJ1-5|TRBV19
TGTGCCAGTAGCCAGGGGGCGGTCAGAAATCAGCCCCAGCATTTT
CASSQGAVRNQPQHF
>NA|NA|TRBJ2-3|TRBV2
TGTGCCAGCAACGGACAGTATACAGATACGCAGTATTTT
CASNGQYTDTQYF
>once|TRBD1|TRBJ2-3|TRBV30
TGTGCCTGGAGTATACAGGGGGCGCTTACAGATACGCAGTATTTT
CAWSIQGALTDTQYF
>NA|NA|TRBJ1-3|TRBV7-6
TGTGCCAGCAGCTTAGCAACAGGGTACTCTGGAAACACCATATATTTT
CASSLATGYSGNTIYF
>NA|TRBD1|TRBJ1-1|TRBV29-1
TGCAGCGTGTGGACAGGGGGCACTGAAGCTTTCTTT
CSVWTGGTEAFF
>NA|NA|TRBJ1-1|TRBV7-2
TGTGCCAGCAGCCCTAGGGGCCCAGGCAGCCCAATGAACACTGAAGCTTTCTTT
CASSPRGPGSPMNTEAFF
>NA|NA|TRBJ1-4|TRBV9
TGTGCCAGCAGCAGCCGGGGTGAAAAACTGTTTTTT
CASSSRGEKLFF
>NA|NA|TRBJ2-7|TRBV19
TGTGCCAGTAGCGTCAACAGGGGACTTACCTACGAGCAGTACTTC
CASSVNRGLTYEQYF
>NA|TRBD1|TRBJ2-4|TRBV30
TGTGCCTGGAGCCGATTGGGACAGAAAAACATTCAGTACTTC
CAWSRLGQKNIQYF
>few|NA|TRBJ2-7|TRBV6-2/TRBV6-3
TGTGCCAGCAGTTATTCTCGACGGGTCACCTCCTACGAGCAGTACTTC
CASSYSRRVTSYEQYF